A single sample gave rise to the 20 T cell receptor beta chains below, sequenced in a study of T cells in Graves' hyperthyroidism and ophthalmopathy. Amplified TCR beta CDR3 regions came from RNA transcripts. RT-PCR in the first round (using the HTBI primer set) targeted the TCR CDR3. Each CDR3 protein is one row after TCRdb ran MiXCR on the multiplex PCR reads. Of about 24,000 distinct CDR3 sequences detected, 45% to 50% appear once; the ten largest clones hold about 26%. Sequencing was performed on blood. The receptors were sampled from a woman in her thirties or forties with Graves' hyperthyroidism that later progressed to Graves' ophthalmopathy.

This clonotype was detected a few times. The chain joins TRBV7-3 to TRBJ1-2; perhaps TRBD1 as D (6 bases). Germline V gene sequence: CDR1 SGHTA, CDR2 FQGTGA. Trimming removed 5 bases from V and 7 bases from J, with 14 bases in between. CDR3 size: 13 residues. CDR3 amino acids: CASSSQGYSGYTF. The CDR3 coding sequence is TGTGCCAGCAGCAGCCAGGGGTACAGTGGCTACACCTTC.

This chain connects TRBV7-2 to TRBJ2-1; unclear D gene. The CDR3 is made up of 12 amino acids. Trimming shortened V by 5 bases and J by 9 bases, and 11 bases separated the two germline ends. The germline V gene has CDR1 SGHTA and CDR2 FQGNSA. The CDR3 DNA sequence: TGTGCCAGCAGCCTCAGCCGACGTGAGCAGTTCTTC. It specifies CASSLSRREQFF. The complete variable domain, with remaining parts taken from reference TRBV7-2 and TRBJ2-1, reads GAGVSQSPSNKVTEKGKDVELRCDPISGHTALYWYRQSLGQGLEFLIYFQGNSAPDKSGLPSDRFSAERTGGSVSTLTIQRTQQEDSAVYLCASSLSRREQFFGPGTRLTVL.

This clonotype was counted many times. The chain has TRBV5-1 and TRBJ2-5; 10 nucleotides line up with TRBD1. The germline V gene encodes CDR1 SGHRS and CDR2 YFSETQ. V trimming: 5 bases; J trimming: 6 bases; junction bases outside the gene matches: 4. This CDR3 region has 13 residues. The CDR3 is CASRPGQGKTQYF. CDR3 nucleotides: TGCGCCAGCAGACCGGGACAGGGGAAGACCCAGTACTTC.

By frequency in the sample, this clonotype is medium-sized (0.01 to 0.1%). The rearrangement uses TRBV2 and TRBJ2-7, with D unclear. The V gene's germline CDR1 is SNHLY and CDR2 FYNNEI. Trimming cost V 7 bases and J 0 bases, with 13 bases left between them. The CDR3 is made up of 14 amino acids. CDR3 sequence reads: CASIPDWGSYEQYF. The CDR3 bases are TGTGCCAGCATTCCCGATTGGGGCTCCTACGAGCAGTACTTC.

In regard to this clonotype: One end of the junction does not line up with germline, which may come from a read error. This chain uses TRBV7-7 with TRBJ2-5; 7 nucleotides match TRBD1. The CDR3 has 15 residues. Germline V gene sequence: CDR1 SSHAT, CDR2 FNYEAQ (reference sequence). The CDR3 sequence is CASSPGQVAFEAQYF. DNA for the CDR3: TGTGCTAGCAGCCCAGGACAGGTGGCGTTTGAGGCCCAGTACTTC.

The rearrangement uses TRBV2 and TRBJ2-5, with D perhaps assigned TRBD1 or TRBD2 (6 bases each). The ends were cut back, 2 bases at V and 9 bases at J, with 19 bases in the middle. CDR1 and CDR2 (germline): SNHLY, FYNNEI. The CDR3 contains 15 residues. CDR3 nucleotide sequence: TGTGCCAGCAGTGAAATAAGGGGGGCCGGGGAGCCCCAGTACTTC. Protein product: CASSEIRGAGEPQYF.

Here the CDR3 DNA reads TGCAGTGCTAGATCAGGGAATCAGCCCCAGCATTTT. It codes for CSARSGNQPQHF. The chain has TRBV20-1 and TRBJ1-5, with TRBD1 as a possible D gene (5 bases). CDR3 length: 12 residues. Trimming pared 2 bases from V and 4 bases from J, leaving 6 bases between. Germline CDR1 and CDR2: DFQATT and SNEGSKA (reference sequence).

A remark on this clonotype: A much larger clonotype is one base distant, so this may be a read error. Since the CDR3 does not end with the conserved phenylalanine or tryptophan, this likely comes from a read error. The chain links TRBV28 to TRBJ1-5; 8 bases align to TRBD1. The CDR3 length is 16 residues. In germline, CDR1 is MDHEN, CDR2 SYDVKM. V lost 1 base to trimming and J lost 3 bases; unmatched junction nucleotides: 5. CDR3 sequence reads: CASSLSTGQDNQPQHL. The CDR3 nucleotides are TGTGCCAGCAGTTTATCCACGGGACAGGACAATCAGCCCCAGCATCTT.

This clonotype is labeled as medium-sized. The chain has TRBV7-2 and TRBJ1-5, with D possibly matching TRBD1 (6 bases). CDR1 is SGHTA and CDR2 is FQGNSA in the germline V gene. The CDR3 runs 16 residues. Between the trimmed V and J ends, which lost 5 bases and 1 base, there was a span of 15 bases. CDR3 nucleotide sequence: TGTGCCAGCAGCCCAGGTGCGGGGGCGAGCAATCAGCCCCAGCATTTT. This encodes CASSPGAGASNQPQHF.

This clonotype rates as medium-sized. The CDR3 coding sequence is TGCAGCGTTGGTGGGAGTCGATTAAATGAGCAGTTCTTC. Amino acids: CSVGGSRLNEQFF. The chain carries TRBV29-1 and TRBJ2-1; D is possibly TRBD2 (5 bases). The germline CDR1 and CDR2 sequences are SQVTM and ANQGSEA. CDR3 length: 13 amino acids. Trimming stripped 4 bases from V and 7 bases from J, with 14 bases between.

By frequency in the sample, this clonotype is medium-sized. The rearrangement uses TRBV9 and TRBJ2-1; TRBD2 is a possible D gene (6 bases). CDR1 and CDR2 (germline): SGDLS, YYNGEE. V was trimmed by 3 bases and J by 4 bases, leaving 17 bases between them. The CDR3 covers 16 residues. The CDR3 sequence: CASSGIGSARYNEQFF. The CDR3 DNA is TGTGCCAGCAGCGGGATCGGGAGCGCAAGATACAATGAGCAGTTCTTC.

V is TRBV24-1 and J is TRBJ1-4; D is unclear. The V gene's germline CDR1 is KGHDR and CDR2 SFDVKD. The CDR3 has 15 amino acids. Trimming took 4 bases from V and 3 from J, leaving 11 bases between them. Here the CDR3 DNA reads TGTGCCACCAGTGACACCCGGGGATCTAATGAAAAACTGTTTTTT. Amino acid sequence: CATSDTRGSNEKLFF.

On this clonotype itself: Likely a read error: the CDR3 ends without its conserved phenylalanine or tryptophan. The V call is TRBV10-3, the J call TRBJ1-3; D not certain. The V end was cut by 10 bases, the J end by 0 bases, with 13 bases between. The germline V gene has CDR1 ENHRY and CDR2 SYGVKD. The CDR3 extends over 14 amino acids. The CDR3 bases are TGTGCCAAAACCGCGACACTCTCTGGAAACACCATATATCTT. This codes for CAKTATLSGNTIYL.

This chain connects TRBV20-1 to TRBJ2-7; 13 bases match TRBD2. Germline V lookup: CDR1 DFQATT, CDR2 SNEGSKA (reference sequence). V lost 4 bases and J lost 5; bases outside the gene matches: 5. This CDR3 comprises 14 residues. The CDR3 protein is CSAILAGGPHEQYF. In DNA form, the CDR3 reads TGCAGTGCTATACTAGCGGGAGGGCCTCACGAGCAGTACTTC.

Ten or more counts support this clonotype. The gene calls are TRBV20-1 and TRBJ2-7; TRBD2 aligns across 14 bases. Losses at the gene ends were 6 bases for V and 5 bases for J; bases not matched to a gene: 12. The CDR3 contains 16 residues. Germline V gene data show CDR1 as DFQATT and CDR2 as SNEGSKA (reference sequence). CDR3 region: CSAERLAGGPLNEQYF. The CDR3 nucleotides are TGCAGTGCAGAACGACTAGCGGGAGGGCCTTTAAACGAGCAGTACTTC.

This clonotype was detected only a few times. The chain carries TRBV29-1 and TRBJ2-5; D ambiguous. Between the trimmed V and J ends, which lost 7 bases and 5 bases, there was a span of 8 bases. Per the germline V gene, CDR1 is SQVTM and CDR2 is ANQGSEA. The CDR3 has 10 amino acids. The CDR3 coding sequence is TGCAGCGCCCACGCCGAGACCCAGTACTTC. Amino acids: CSAHAETQYF.

This clonotype is termed medium-sized (0.01 to 0.1%). This chain joins TRBV25-1 and TRBJ2-7; D call uncertain. Trimming removed 3 bases at V and 2 bases at J, with 5 bases between. This CDR3 is built from 12 residues. CDR1 and CDR2 (germline): MGHDK, SYGVNS. The DNA of the CDR3 is TGTGCCAGCAGTGATGGGGCCTACGAGCAGTACTTC. It translates to CASSDGAYEQYF.

This chain's CDR3 is CSAVQWPLGGSGETQYF. In nucleotides, the CDR3 is TGCAGTGCCGTCCAGTGGCCTTTGGGGGGCTCAGGCGAGACCCAGTACTTC. The chain couples TRBV20-1 to TRBJ2-5; D may be TRBD1 or TRBD2 (6 bases each). Germline lookup yields CDR1 DFQATT and CDR2 SNEGSKA (reference sequence). Deletions cut 6 bases from V and 5 bases from J, with 28 bases between. This CDR3 region has 17 residues.

This clonotype was counted once. This sequence joins TRBV10-3 and TRBJ1-1; D is undetermined. V was pared by 6 bases and J by 4 bases, with 12 bases between. The CDR3 has 13 amino acids. Germline V gene data show CDR1 as ENHRY and CDR2 as SYGVKD. CDR3 region: CAIRDSQSTEAFF. The CDR3 DNA is TGTGCCATCAGGGATTCACAGAGCACTGAAGCTTTCTTT.

This clonotype is medium-sized by share. The V and J genes are TRBV7-9 and TRBJ2-1; 9 bases align to TRBD1. V was clipped by 5 bases and J by 10 bases; unmatched bases: 12. The germline CDR1 and CDR2 sequences are SEHNR and FQNEAQ (reference sequence). The CDR3 is made up of 15 amino acids. The CDR3 protein is CASSTTQQGAAEQFF. CDR3 sequence (DNA): TGTGCCAGCAGCACCACTCAACAGGGGGCGGCGGAGCAGTTCTTC.